The 15 T cell receptor beta chains given below trace back to one sample, sequenced in a study of cytomegalovirus exposure and HLA in healthy donors. The PCR made use of 60 Vbeta and 13 Jbeta primers. TCRdb's copy holds only in-frame clones and misses some; the assay was immunoSEQ multiplex PCR. The repertoire has about 110,000 clones, around 70% of them found once; the top ten carry around 4.2%. The sample was PBMCs. These receptors were obtained from a woman between 35 and 50 years old in good health and CMV-seronegative.

The V and J genes are TRBV28 and TRBJ2-6; a possible D gene is TRBD1 (6 bases). V was shortened by 4 bases and J by 2 bases, with 15 bases between the two germline ends. Germline V gene lookup returns CDR1 MDHEN and CDR2 SYDVKM. The CDR3 spans 17 residues. The CDR3 sequence: CASSSTGMRAGANVLTF. CDR3 in DNA: TGTGCCAGCAGTTCAACAGGGATGCGGGCTGGGGCCAACGTCCTGACTTTC.

The chain joins TRBV19 to TRBJ1-3, with 7 bases identical to TRBD1. CDR3 length: 16 residues. Germline values: CDR1 LNHDA, CDR2 SQIVND (reference sequence). V was clipped by 4 bases and J by 3 bases; unmatched bases: 9. The DNA of the CDR3 is TGTGCCAGTAGTACCTTGGACAGGAGCTTTGGAAACACCATATATTTT. It codes for CASSTLDRSFGNTIYF.

The sample holds one count of this clone. The rearrangement links TRBV10-3 to TRBJ2-3; possibly TRBD1 for D (5 bases). The germline gives CDR1 ENHRY, CDR2 SYGVKD. The CDR3 length is 15 residues. V was pared by 4 bases and J by 1 base, with 12 bases between. Written as DNA, the CDR3 is TGTGCCATCAGTGGGACGACAGAGCGCACAGATACGCAGTATTTT. Translated: CAISGTTERTDTQYF.

V is TRBV21-1 and J is TRBJ2-2; the table's D call TRBD1 went unverified against the DNA. TRBV21-1 is a recognized pseudogene. The CDR3 consists of 15 residues. CDR3 DNA: TGTGCCAGCAAGTCCGGGACAGGGGAGACCGGGGAGCTGTTTTTT. Translation: CASKSGTGETGELFF.

The rearrangement joins TRBV6-5 to TRBJ2-5; the match to TRBD1 covers 8 bases. Germline lookup yields CDR1 MNHEY and CDR2 SVGAGI. The CDR3 loop spans 15 amino acids. V lost 5 bases to trimming and J lost 4 bases; unmatched junction nucleotides: 9. The CDR3 coding sequence is TGTGCCAGCAGTCCCAACCAGGGGGCTGGAGAGACCCAGTACTTC. It codes for CASSPNQGAGETQYF.

CDR3 sequence (DNA): TGTGCCAGCAGCATCCTAGCGGGGGCCCACGAGCAGTACTTC. It yields the protein CASSILAGAHEQYF. The chain is built from TRBV21-1 and TRBJ2-7; the table's D call, TRBD2, was not checked against the DNA. TRBV21-1 is a pseudogene. The CDR3 has 14 amino acids.

The chain is built from TRBV9 and TRBJ2-1; D gene ambiguous. Germline loops: CDR1 SGDLS, CDR2 YYNGEE. The CDR3 totals 13 residues. Trimming stripped 0 bases from V and 2 bases from J, with 3 bases between. The CDR3 sequence is CASSVGAYNEQFF. CDR3 DNA sequence: TGTGCCAGCAGCGTAGGAGCCTACAATGAGCAGTTCTTC.

The chain joins TRBV28 to TRBJ2-3; D possibly corresponds to TRBD2 (5 bases). Germline CDR1 reads MDHEN; CDR2 reads SYDVKM. This CDR3 is built from 17 residues. V was cut by 3 bases and J by 2 bases, with 18 bases left in between. This CDR3 is CASSLLNHERSTDTQYF. Here the CDR3 DNA reads TGTGCCAGCAGTTTGTTAAATCACGAGCGGTCCACAGATACGCAGTATTTT.

This clone was seen only a few times. The gene calls are TRBV9 and TRBJ2-7; D remains ambiguous. CDR1 is SGDLS, CDR2 YYNGEE, per germline. With 0 bases removed from V and 2 bases from J, the gap between germline ends came to 12 bases. The CDR3 sequence is 15 residues long. The CDR3 DNA reads as TGTGCCAGCAGCGTAGAGAGCAGACAACCCTACGAGCAGTACTTC. It codes for CASSVESRQPYEQYF.

The V call is TRBV7-2, the J call TRBJ2-7; perhaps TRBD1 as D (7 bases). V was clipped by 3 bases and J by 6 bases, with 18 bases between them. This CDR3 is 15 amino acids long. The germline V gene encodes CDR1 SGHTA and CDR2 FQGNSA. The CDR3 sequence is CASSFQTGRPGEQYF. The CDR3 region has the DNA TGTGCCAGCAGCTTTCAGACAGGGAGGCCCGGCGAGCAGTACTTC. The full variable domain, rest sourced from reference TRBV7-2 and TRBJ2-7, is GAGVSQSPSNKVTEKGKDVELRCDPISGHTALYWYRQSLGQGLEFLIYFQGNSAPDKSGLPSDRFSAERTGGSVSTLTIQRTQQEDSAVYLCASSFQTGRPGEQYFGPGTRLTVT.

This clone was detected only a few times. The chain has TRBV5-3 and TRBJ1-6; D is possibly TRBD1 (6 bases). TRBV5-3 is an ORF; its function is uncertain. The length of the CDR3 is 18 residues. Trimming removed 2 bases from V and 0 bases from J, with 15 bases in between. CDR3 amino acids: CARSLPGHRSSYNSPLHF. As DNA, the CDR3 is TGTGCCAGAAGCTTACCGGGACACCGGAGCTCCTATAATTCACCCCTCCACTTT.

This clone was picked up one time. V is TRBV18 and J is TRBJ1-2; D is perhaps TRBD1 (6 bases). The V gene's germline CDR1 is KGHSH and CDR2 LQKENI. Between the trimmed V and J ends, which lost 3 bases and 6 bases, there was a span of 11 bases. The CDR3 sequence is 13 residues long. CDR3 DNA sequence: TGTGCCAGCTCACCCACAGGGTCTCATGGCTACACCTTC. It yields the protein CASSPTGSHGYTF. Supplemented by reference TRBV18 and TRBJ1-2, the full variable domain reads NAGVMQNPRHLVRRRGQEARLRCSPMKGHSHVYWYRQLPEEGLKFMVYLQKENIIDESGMPKERFSAEFPKEGPSILRIQQVVRGDSAAYFCASSPTGSHGYTFGSGTRLTVV.

The J gene is TRBJ2-5, the V gene TRBV5-6; 8 bases agree with TRBD2. The tail of the sequence fits TRBJ2-7 better, so the J call may be wrong. Germline CDR1 SGHDT, CDR2 YYEEEE. The CDR3 extends over 14 amino acids. The CDR3 here is CASTRAGESYEQYF. CDR3 nucleotide sequence: TGTGCCAGTACTCGAGCGGGAGAGTCCTACGAGCAGTACTTC.

The gene calls are TRBV5-1 and TRBJ1-4, with TRBD1 identical over 10 bases. The trim removed 7 bases at V and 10 bases at J, leaving 10 bases unmatched. The CDR3 length is 14 residues. CDR1 and CDR2 (germline): SGHRS, YFSETQ. The CDR3 sequence: CASRSGTGAGKLFF. The CDR3 nucleotides read TGCGCCAGCCGATCCGGGACAGGGGCGGGAAAACTGTTTTTT.

A few counts support this clone. V gene TRBV6-4 combines with J gene TRBJ2-1, with D possibly being TRBD2 (7 bases). Looked up from germline, CDR1 is MRHNA and CDR2 is SNTAGT. V lost 4 bases to trimming and J lost 5 bases, with 12 bases between them. The CDR3 spans 14 residues. The chain's CDR3 is CASSAGGTNNEQFF. The CDR3, as DNA: TGTGCCAGCAGTGCCGGGGGGACAAACAATGAGCAGTTCTTC.